The following is a T cell receptor beta chain sequence with its context. No antigen is known for it. Trimming stripped 4 bases from V and 0 bases from J, with 15 bases between. The CDR3 is made up of 17 amino acids. Germline values: CDR1 LGHNA, CDR2 YSLEER. Sequencing used immunoSEQ multiplex PCR; TCRdb keeps in-frame clones, though not all of them. Of about 14,000 clones in the sample, roughly 87% were seen once. This specimen belongs to a study of OX40 agonist ivuxolimab in advanced cancers. Study context: Partial response was recorded in three patients: one hepatocellular carcinoma and two cutaneous melanoma cases. Broader study findings: Relatively little clonal expansion, among the lowest observed, appeared in partial responders at 0.1-3.0 mg/kg.

The rearrangement links TRBV4-3 to TRBJ2-2; D is possibly TRBD1 or TRBD2 (6 bases each). This clonotype was sampled from an adult with an advanced solid tumor such as melanoma, head and neck, liver or kidney cancer. The sequencing here drew on CD4+ or CD8+ T cells sorted from blood, taken in a trial of the OX40 agonist ivuxolimab. The CDR3 DNA reads TGCGCCAGCAGCCCCATAGAGGGGGGCCCGAACACCGGGGAGCTGTTTTTT. It is translated as CASSPIEGGPNTGELFF.